This T cell receptor beta chain was found in a study of cytotoxic CD8 clonotypes in ibrutinib-treated CLL. About this clone itself: Its antigen is not identified.

With cryopreserved PBMCs as the source, 1.5 to 2.5 micrograms of genomic DNA went to TCR beta libraries. General study points: Public clonotypes, an uncommon group, contracted or remained stable on treatment.

The method was immunoSEQ multiplex PCR; TCRdb's version includes in-frame clones alone and lacks a portion of them. The sample has approximately 140,000 clones, under 95% seen once. V shed 6 bases and J shed 2 bases, with 12 bases lying between them. CDR3 length equals 14 residues. Germline CDR1 is LNHDA and CDR2 is SQIVND (reference sequence). Source: PBMCs, taken after 12 months of ibrutinib treatment. This sequence originates from a human donor with chronic lymphocytic leukemia. J is TRBJ2-3 and V is TRBV19; weak D call: TRBD2 (5 bases). The CDR3 region has the DNA TGTGCCAGTAGCCTTAGCGAAGCCACAGATACGCAGTATTTT. Its protein product is CASSLSEATDTQYF.